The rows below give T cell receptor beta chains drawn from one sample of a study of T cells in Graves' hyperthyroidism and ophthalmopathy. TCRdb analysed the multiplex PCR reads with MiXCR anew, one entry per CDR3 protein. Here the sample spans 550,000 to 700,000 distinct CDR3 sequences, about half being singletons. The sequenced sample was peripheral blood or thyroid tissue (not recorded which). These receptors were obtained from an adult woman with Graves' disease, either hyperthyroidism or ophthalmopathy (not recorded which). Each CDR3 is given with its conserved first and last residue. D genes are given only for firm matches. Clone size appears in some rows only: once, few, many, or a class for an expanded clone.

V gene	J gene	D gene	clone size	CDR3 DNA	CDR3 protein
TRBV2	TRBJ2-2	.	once	TGTGCCAGCAGTGAAGAGGGGACTCTCAACACCGGGGAGCTGTTTTTT	CASSEEGTLNTGELFF
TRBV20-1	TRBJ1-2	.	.	TGCAGTGCTAGAGACCACCCCGGCGGCTATGGCTACACCTTC	CSARDHPGGYGYTF
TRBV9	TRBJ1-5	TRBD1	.	TGTGCCAGCAGCATGGGACAGGGCCGCAATCAGCCCCAGCATTTT	CASSMGQGRNQPQHF
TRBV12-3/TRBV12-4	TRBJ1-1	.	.	TGTGCCAGCAGCCCAAGGCACGTCAACACTGAAGCTTTCTTT	CASSPRHVNTEAFF
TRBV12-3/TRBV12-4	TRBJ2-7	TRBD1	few	TGTGCCAGCAGCAAGACAGGGGGCTCCGAGCAGTACTTC	CASSKTGGSEQYF
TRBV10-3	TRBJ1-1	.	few	TGTGCCATCGGCCGCCAGGGTCGGACTGAAGCTTTCTTT	CAIGRQGRTEAFF
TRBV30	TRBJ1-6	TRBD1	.	TGTGCCTGGAGTCGGGACAGCGATAATTCACCCCTCCACTTT	CAWSRDSDNSPLHF
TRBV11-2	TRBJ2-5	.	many	TGTGCCAGCAGCCCCGAGGGGGACATATTGGGAGAGACCCAGTACTTC	CASSPEGDILGETQYF
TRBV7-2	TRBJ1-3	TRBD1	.	TGTGCCAGCAGCTTTGGGACAGGAGGAAACACCATATATTTT	CASSFGTGGNTIYF
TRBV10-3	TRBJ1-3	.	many	TGTGCCATCAGTGGGGAACAGGGCAGAGTTTTTGCTGGAAACACCATATATTTT	CAISGEQGRVFAGNTIYF
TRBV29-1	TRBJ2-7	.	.	TGCAGTGAGGGGGCTAGCGGGTGCTACGAGCAGTACTTC	CSEGASGCYEQYF
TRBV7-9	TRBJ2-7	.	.	TGTGCCAGCAGAGCTGACAGGTGGAGGGAATCGTTC	CASRADRWRESF
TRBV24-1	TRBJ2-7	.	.	TGTGCCACCGGTGAGGGCTACGAGCAGTACTTC	CATGEGYEQYF
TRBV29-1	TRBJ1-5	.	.	TGCAGCGCCTCCCGGGGAACCAATCAGCCCCAGCATTTT	CSASRGTNQPQHF
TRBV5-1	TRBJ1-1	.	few	TGCGCCAGCATTCAAGACGGATTGAACACTGAAGCTTTCTTT	CASIQDGLNTEAFF
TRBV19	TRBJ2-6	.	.	TGTGCCAGTAGTAGGGGGAGACGGAACTCTGGGGCCAACGTCCTGACTTTC	CASSRGRRNSGANVLTF
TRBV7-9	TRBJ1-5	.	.	TGTGCCAGCAGCCCCAACGGTTATCAGCCCCAGCATTTT	CASSPNGYQPQHF
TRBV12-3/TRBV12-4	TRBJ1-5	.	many	TGTGCCAGCACCCAGGGAAGTGGCAATCAGCCCCAGCATTTT	CASTQGSGNQPQHF
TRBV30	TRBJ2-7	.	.	TGTGCCTGGAGTATTGACAGTTCCTACGGGCAGTACTTC	CAWSIDSSYGQYF
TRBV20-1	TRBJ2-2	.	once	TGCAGTGCCTCGGAAGGGGTTAGGACCGGGGAGCTGTCTTGG	CSASEGVRTGELSW
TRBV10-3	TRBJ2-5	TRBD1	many	TGTGCCATCAGTGAGCGGTTATCGCCACAGGGGGTGGGAGCGGGAGAGACCCAGTACTTC	CAISERLSPQGVGAGETQYF
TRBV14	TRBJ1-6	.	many	TGTGCCAGCAGCCAAGATTTTTTGGGCCGTAATCCGTCTTACTCACCCCTCCACTTT	CASSQDFLGRNPSYSPLHF
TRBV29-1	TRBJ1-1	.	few	TGCAGCGTTGGGATTGAAGCTTTCTTT	CSVGIEAFF
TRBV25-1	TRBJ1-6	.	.	TGTGCCAGCAGTGAATTGGGGGATTGGATGCCCCTCCACTTT	CASSELGDWMPLHF
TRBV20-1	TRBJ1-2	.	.	TGCAGTGCTAGAGATCCGGCAGACCGCTCTAACTATGGCTACACCTTC	CSARDPADRSNYGYTF
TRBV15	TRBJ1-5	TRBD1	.	TGTGCCACCAGCAGCGCGGGACAGGGAGGTCAGCCCCAGCATTTT	CATSSAGQGGQPQHF
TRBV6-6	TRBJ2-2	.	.	TGTGCCAGCAGCACAGGTGACAGGTATTTGACCGGGGAGCTGTTTTTT	CASSTGDRYLTGELFF
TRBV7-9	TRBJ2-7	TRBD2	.	TGTGCCAGCAGCTTAGGGGGGGGACTAGCCCGAGCCTACGAGCAGTACTTC	CASSLGGGLARAYEQYF
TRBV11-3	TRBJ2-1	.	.	TGTGCCAGCAGCTCATACATGGGACGGAATGAGCAGTTCTTC	CASSSYMGRNEQFF
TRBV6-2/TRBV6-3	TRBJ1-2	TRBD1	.	TGTGCCAGCAGTAACCTCCGGACAGGCCCCTATGGCTACACCTTC	CASSNLRTGPYGYTF
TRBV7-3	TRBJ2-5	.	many	TGTGCCAGCAGCTTAAACTCAAACTGGGGGATGGGGACCCAGTACTTC	CASSLNSNWGMGTQYF
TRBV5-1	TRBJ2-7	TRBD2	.	TGCGCCAGCACGATCTCAGCGGGATCCTACGAGCAGTACTTC	CASTISAGSYEQYF
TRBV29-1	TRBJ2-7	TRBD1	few	TGCAGCGGGAACCGACAGGGCGGCGAGCAGTACTTC	CSGNRQGGEQYF
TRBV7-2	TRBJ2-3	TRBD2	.	TGTGCCAGCAGCTTTCGACTAGCGGAGAGCACAGATACGCAGTATTTT	CASSFRLAESTDTQYF
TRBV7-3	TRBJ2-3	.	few	TGTGCCAGCAGCTTGCTGGGGACAGATACGCAGTATTTT	CASSLLGTDTQYF
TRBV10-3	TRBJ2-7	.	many	TGTGCCACCCGACGGGACATTACCTACGAGCAGTACTTC	CATRRDITYEQYF
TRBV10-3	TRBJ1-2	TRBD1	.	TGTGCCATCAGTGAGTCGGGACAGGGTAATGGCTACACCTTC	CAISESGQGNGYTF
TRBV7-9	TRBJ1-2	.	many	TGTGCCAGCAGCTTCGGAATTAAGGGCTACACCTTC	CASSFGIKGYTF
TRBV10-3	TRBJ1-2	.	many	TGTGCCATCAGTGAAAGGTCGACCATCTATGGCTACACCTTC	CAISERSTIYGYTF
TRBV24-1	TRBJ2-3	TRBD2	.	TGTGCCACCAGTGTGGCGGGGGACACAGATACGCAGTATTTT	CATSVAGDTDTQYF
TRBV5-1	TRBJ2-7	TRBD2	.	TGCGCCAGCAGCTTGGCGGGACTAGCGGGCTCCTACGAGCAGTACTTC	CASSLAGLAGSYEQYF
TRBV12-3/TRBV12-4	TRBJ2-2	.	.	TGTGCCAGCAGCTTGGGGCAAAGGGTCGCCGGGGAGCTGTTTTTT	CASSLGQRVAGELFF
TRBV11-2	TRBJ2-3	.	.	TGTGCCAGCAGCTTTGGACCGAGCACAGATACGCAGTATTTT	CASSFGPSTDTQYF
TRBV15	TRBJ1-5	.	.	TGTGCCACCAGCAGAGAAGCGGCAGGGTTGAGTCAGCCCCAGCATTTT	CATSREAAGLSQPQHF
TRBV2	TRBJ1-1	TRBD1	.	TGTGCCAGCAGCGACAGGGGGTCGAACACTGAAGCTTTCTTT	CASSDRGSNTEAFF
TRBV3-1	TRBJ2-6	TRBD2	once	TGTGCCAGCAGCCAAACCACTAGCGGACCCTCTGGGGCCAACGCCCTGACTTTC	CASSQTTSGPSGANALTF
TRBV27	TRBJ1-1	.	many	TGTGCCAGCCGCGACACCCCACGCGGCACTGAAGCTTTCTTT	CASRDTPRGTEAFF
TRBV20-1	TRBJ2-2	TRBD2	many	TGCAGTGCTAGGGCCAGCGGGAGCACGAACACCGGGGAGCTGTTTTTT	CSARASGSTNTGELFF
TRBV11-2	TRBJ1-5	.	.	TGTGCCAGCAGCTTATTCCGAGGCTACAATCAGCCCCAGCATTTT	CASSLFRGYNQPQHF
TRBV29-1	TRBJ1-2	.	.	TGCAGCAGTTTAGGGACGGGCTATGGCTACACCTTC	CSSLGTGYGYTF